Listed here are 21 T cell receptor beta chains from one sample, sequenced in a study of CD8+ T cells in alopecia areata (dated by TCRdb to between 2017 and 2018). The library was prepared using the immunoSEQ multiplex PCR assay. RNA was extracted from all samples and reverse transcribed into cDNA as template for TCR sequencing. Here the immuneACCESS table is served through TCRdb, limited to in-frame sequences with V and J called. Missing clones are a known gap in these copies; in checked studies unresolved V genes cover under half, and the rest lacks a known reason. Recorded for this sample are about 220,000 clones; more than 45% of them occurred a single time. More than 1.5% of the sample rests with the top ten. The sample's time point, from its label and the paper: 4 weeks on oral tofacitinib. Per the publication, the treatment or condition label means: oral pan-JAK inhibitor, 5-10 mg twice daily.

This specimen consisted of CD4+ T cells sorted from blood, obtained at week 4, from a patient treated with tofacitinib. Receptor source: a human donor with alopecia areata.

This clone was detected a few times. The chain joins TRBV4-3 to TRBJ1-1; D unresolved. The CDR3 has 14 amino acids. Between the trimmed V and J ends, which lost 6 bases and 4 bases, there was a span of 15 bases. In germline, CDR1 is LGHNA, CDR2 YSLEER. Here the CDR3 DNA reads TGCGCCAGCAGTCAGACCCAAACTGGCACTGAAGCTTTCTTT. Protein product: CASSQTQTGTEAFF.

The table lists this clone with a few counts. V gene TRBV6-6 combines with J gene TRBJ2-5; D may be TRBD1 or TRBD2 (5 bases each). Trimming took off 5 bases at V and 5 bases at J, with 18 bases between the two ends. The length of the CDR3 is 15 residues. CDR1 is MNHNY and CDR2 is SVGAGI in the germline V gene (reference sequence). The CDR3 here is CASSNEGAWGETQYF. The CDR3 DNA reads as TGTGCCAGCAGTAACGAGGGTGCCTGGGGGGAGACCCAGTACTTC.

The sample holds a few counts of this clone. The V call is TRBV18, the J call TRBJ1-6, with D unclear. V was cut by 4 bases and J by 8 bases, with 9 bases left in between. Per germline, CDR1 KGHSH and CDR2 LQKENI. This CDR3 is 13 amino acids long. In DNA, the CDR3 is TGTGCCAGCTCACAGGGCGGGGATTCACCCCTCCACTTT. This encodes CASSQGGDSPLHF. Full variable domain (outside the CDR3, taken from reference TRBV18 and TRBJ1-6): NAGVMQNPRHLVRRRGQEARLRCSPMKGHSHVYWYRQLPEEGLKFMVYLQKENIIDESGMPKERFSAEFPKEGPSILRIQQVVRGDSAAYFCASSQGGDSPLHFGNGTRLTVT.

As DNA, the CDR3 is TGCAGCGTTGTGGGGGAGGGGAATTACACCTTC. Protein: CSVVGEGNYTF. The J gene is TRBJ1-2, the V gene TRBV29-1; D perhaps matches TRBD1 (5 bases). This CDR3 is built from 11 residues. The V end lost 4 bases, the J end lost 11 bases, and 14 bases lay between the germline ends. CDR1 and CDR2 (germline): SQVTM, ANQGSEA.

V usage is TRBV5-4 and J usage is TRBJ1-2; perhaps TRBD1 as D (5 bases). The CDR3 sequence is 16 residues long. Germline CDR1 SGHNT, CDR2 YYREEE (reference sequence). Trimming shortened V by 1 base and J by 2 bases, and 15 bases separated the two germline ends. The CDR3: CASSLPLAGLNYGYTF. CDR3 bases: TGTGCCAGCAGCTTGCCTCTTGCGGGGCTAAACTATGGCTACACCTTC.

The gene calls are TRBV5-1 and TRBJ2-3; 12 positions match TRBD2. The CDR3 covers 16 residues. Unmatched junction bases numbered 9, after V lost 4 bases and J lost 6 bases. Germline assignment: CDR1 SGHRS and CDR2 YFSETQ. The CDR3 bases are TGCGCCAGCAGCCAGAAGTCTAGCGGGGGGGCCGATACGCAGTATTTT. Its protein product is CASSQKSSGGADTQYF.

On this clone itself: The same CDR3 also results from other DNA sequences found in this sample. The V call is TRBV29-1, the J call TRBJ1-1; TRBD1 matches 9 bases. The CDR3 runs to 13 residues. Germline loops: CDR1 SQVTM, CDR2 ANQGSEA. J gave up 0 bases and V 7 bases, and 3 bases lay outside the gene matches. The CDR3 here is CSGGTGMNTEAFF. For the CDR3, the DNA is TGCAGCGGGGGGACAGGGATGAACACTGAAGCTTTCTTT.

This chain joins TRBV2 and TRBJ2-1; D may be TRBD1 or TRBD2 (5 bases each). The germline V gene has CDR1 SNHLY and CDR2 FYNNEI. With 7 bases removed from V and 5 bases from J, the gap between germline ends came to 12 bases. The length of the CDR3 is 13 residues. The CDR3 sequence is CASTTEGNNEQFF. For the CDR3, the DNA is TGTGCCAGCACAACCGAGGGGAACAATGAGCAGTTCTTC.

The CDR3 loop reads CASGPEGRGTGELFF. CDR3 DNA: TGTGCCAGCGGGCCTGAGGGGCGAGGCACCGGGGAGCTGTTTTTT. The chain uses TRBV9 and TRBJ2-2; tentatively, D is TRBD1 or TRBD2 (5 bases each). The CDR3 sequence is 15 residues long. Deletions cut 7 bases from V and 4 bases from J, with 17 bases between. CDR1 and CDR2 (germline): SGDLS, YYNGEE.

The rearrangement uses TRBV15 and TRBJ2-2; D may be TRBD2 (6 bases). This CDR3 comprises 12 residues. Germline loops: CDR1 LNHNV, CDR2 YYDKDF (reference sequence). V lost 1 base, J lost 12 bases, and 9 bases lay in between. CDR3 in amino acids: CATSRVEGQLFF. The CDR3 nucleotides read TGTGCCACCAGCAGAGTGGAGGGCCAGCTGTTTTTT. The complete variable domain, with remaining parts taken from reference TRBV15 and TRBJ2-2, reads DAMVIQNPRYQVTQFGKPVTLSCSQTLNHNVMYWYQQKSSQAPKLLFHYYDKDFNNEADTPDNFQSRRPNTSFCFLDIRSPGLGDTAMYLCATSRVEGQLFFGEGSRLTVL.

This clone was found a few times. The chain carries TRBV29-1 and TRBJ2-3, with D unresolved. CDR3 length: 15 residues. V shed 1 base and J shed 2 bases, with 13 bases lying between them. Per the germline V gene, CDR1 is SQVTM and CDR2 is ANQGSEA. The CDR3 region is CSVEGGGKTTDTQYF. In DNA form, the CDR3 reads TGCAGCGTTGAAGGAGGCGGAAAGACCACAGATACGCAGTATTTT.

The chain employs TRBV18 and TRBJ2-7; no definite D call. Germline lookup yields CDR1 KGHSH and CDR2 LQKENI. This CDR3 is built from 15 residues. V was cut by 2 bases and J by 1 base, with 12 bases left in between. CDR3 sequence: CASSPIQGQSYEQYF. CDR3 nucleotides: TGTGCCAGCTCACCAATTCAAGGGCAGTCCTACGAGCAGTACTTC.

J is TRBJ2-3 and V is TRBV27; D might be TRBD1 (5 bases). With 8 bases removed from V and 8 bases from J, the gap between germline ends came to 17 bases. Germline CDR1 is MNHEY and CDR2 is SMNVEV (reference sequence). This CDR3 comprises 13 residues. CDR3 in amino acids: CASGAVGIGTQYF. The CDR3 DNA reads as TGTGCCAGCGGGGCTGTGGGCATCGGTACGCAGTATTTT.

J is TRBJ1-1 and V is TRBV29-1; D not certain. The CDR3 totals 12 residues. The V and J ends lost 5 bases and 8 bases respectively, with 15 bases between them. Germline assignment: CDR1 SQVTM and CDR2 ANQGSEA. The CDR3 region is CSVSPSVREAFF. CDR3 coding DNA: TGCAGCGTTAGTCCGTCGGTCCGGGAAGCTTTCTTT.

The chain couples TRBV5-4 to TRBJ2-3; 9 nucleotides align to TRBD1. CDR1 is SGHNT, CDR2 YYREEE, per germline (reference sequence). CDR3 size: 16 residues. With 4 bases clipped from V and 2 bases from J, the junction kept 8 bases outside the gene matches. The CDR3 DNA reads as TGTGCCAGCAGCCAACCCGGACAGGGGATCACAGATACGCAGTATTTT. Translation: CASSQPGQGITDTQYF.

In this sample, this clone turned up a few times. The chain combines TRBV30 with TRBJ2-3; D call uncertain. The CDR3 length is 14 residues. V lost 0 bases, J lost 4 bases, and 11 bases lay in between. The germline gives CDR1 GTSNPN, CDR2 SVGIG (reference sequence). The CDR3 DNA reads as TGTGCCTGGAGTGTACAGTTAGGAGCAGATACGCAGTATTTT. This encodes CAWSVQLGADTQYF.

The CDR3 spells CASSLGDSPYNEQFF. CDR3 nucleotide sequence: TGTGCCAGCAGCTTAGGGGACTCCCCCTACAATGAGCAGTTCTTC. The chain recombines TRBV7-2 with TRBJ2-1, with a weak D call TRBD2 (6 bases). CDR3 length: 15 amino acids. Trimming took 1 base from V and 2 from J, leaving 9 bases between them. CDR1 is SGHTA and CDR2 is FQGNSA in the germline V gene.

This clone was detected only once. CDR3 loop: CASSFTGYEQYF. The CDR3 DNA sequence: TGTGCCAGCAGCTTTACGGGCTACGAGCAGTACTTC. The V and J genes are TRBV7-9 and TRBJ2-7; D uncertain. Germline V gene lookup returns CDR1 SEHNR and CDR2 FQNEAQ (reference sequence). This CDR3 comprises 12 residues. Trimming stripped 3 bases from V and 3 bases from J, with 6 bases between.

V is TRBV2 and J is TRBJ1-2, with D perhaps matching TRBD1 (6 bases). Trimming shortened V by 4 bases and J by 0 bases, and 15 bases separated the two germline ends. Germline lookup yields CDR1 SNHLY and CDR2 FYNNEI. CDR3 length: 16 amino acids. In DNA form, the CDR3 reads TGTGCCAGCAGTGTACAGGGACAATACACTAACTATGGCTACACCTTC. Translated: CASSVQGQYTNYGYTF.

This chain links TRBV2 with TRBJ2-2, with TRBD2 matching over 16 bases. This CDR3 is built from 18 residues. Germline CDR1 reads SNHLY; CDR2 reads FYNNEI. With V trimmed by 6 bases and J by 4 bases, 8 bases remained unmatched. CDR3 DNA sequence: TGTGCCAGCAGAGTCCCGGGACTAGCGGGGGGGCGCACCGGGGAGCTGTTTTTT. This encodes CASRVPGLAGGRTGELFF.

V and J are TRBV29-1 and TRBJ2-5; a possible D gene is TRBD2 (5 bases). Trimming took off 3 bases at V and 6 bases at J, with 11 bases between the two ends. This CDR3 spans 12 amino acids. Germline CDR1 reads SQVTM; CDR2 reads ANQGSEA. CDR3 amino acids: CSVDSGLKTQYF. The CDR3, as DNA: TGCAGCGTTGACTCGGGGTTGAAGACCCAGTACTTC.